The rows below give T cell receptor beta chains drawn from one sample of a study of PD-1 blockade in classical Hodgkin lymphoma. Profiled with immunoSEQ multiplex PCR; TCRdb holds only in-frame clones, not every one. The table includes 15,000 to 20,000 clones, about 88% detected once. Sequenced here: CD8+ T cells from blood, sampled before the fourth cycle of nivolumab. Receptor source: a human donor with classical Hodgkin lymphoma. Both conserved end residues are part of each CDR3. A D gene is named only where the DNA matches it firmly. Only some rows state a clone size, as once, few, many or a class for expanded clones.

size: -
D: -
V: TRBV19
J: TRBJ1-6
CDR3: CASTGHGNSPLHF
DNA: TGTGCCAGTACGGGACACGGAAATTCACCCCTCCACTTT

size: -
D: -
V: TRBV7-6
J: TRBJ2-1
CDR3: CASSRVLGENEQFF
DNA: TGTGCCAGCAGCCGCGTTTTGGGAGAGAATGAGCAGTTCTTC

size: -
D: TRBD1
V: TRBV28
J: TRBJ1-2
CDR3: CASTDLDRGRSYGYTF
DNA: TGTGCCAGCACGGACCTTGACAGGGGGCGCAGCTATGGCTACACCTTC

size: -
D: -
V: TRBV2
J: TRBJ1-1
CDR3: CATVRGEAFF
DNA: TGTGCCACCGTACGGGGAGAAGCTTTCTTT

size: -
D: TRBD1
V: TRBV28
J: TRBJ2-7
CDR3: CASSSRELRDRGIYEQYF
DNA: TGTGCCAGCAGTTCTAGAGAACTCCGGGACAGGGGGATTTACGAGCAGTACTTC

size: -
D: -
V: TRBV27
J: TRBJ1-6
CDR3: CASSSRGASPLHF
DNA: TGTGCCAGCAGTTCTCGGGGCGCTTCACCCCTCCACTTT

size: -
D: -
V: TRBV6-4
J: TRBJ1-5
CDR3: CASSDKGLNQPQHF
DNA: TGTGCCAGCAGTGACAAGGGACTCAATCAGCCCCAGCATTTT

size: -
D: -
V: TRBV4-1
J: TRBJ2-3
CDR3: CASSQAVLAGPTDTQYF
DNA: TGCGCCAGCAGCCAAGCGGTTCTGGCGGGGCCCACAGATACGCAGTATTTT

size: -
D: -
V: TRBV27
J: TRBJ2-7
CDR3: CASSTHLGSSYEQYF
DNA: TGTGCCAGCAGTACTCACCTAGGGAGCTCCTACGAGCAGTACTTC

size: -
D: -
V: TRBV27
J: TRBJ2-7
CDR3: CASSSGTTYEQYF
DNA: TGTGCCAGCAGTTCCGGGACCACCTACGAGCAGTACTTC

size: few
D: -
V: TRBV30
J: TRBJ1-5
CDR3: CAWTPESNQPQHF
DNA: TGTGCCTGGACCCCCGAAAGCAATCAGCCCCAGCATTTT

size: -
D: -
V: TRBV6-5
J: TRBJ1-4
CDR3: CASSYSGGFEKLFF
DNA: TGTGCCAGCAGTTACTCCGGGGGATTCGAAAAACTGTTTTTT

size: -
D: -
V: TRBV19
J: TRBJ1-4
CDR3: CASSPADEKLFF
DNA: TGTGCCAGTAGTCCCGCCGATGAAAAACTGTTTTTT

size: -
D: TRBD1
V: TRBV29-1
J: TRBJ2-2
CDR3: CSVATGLFGELFF
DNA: TGCAGCGTCGCGACAGGGTTGTTTGGGGAGCTGTTTTTT

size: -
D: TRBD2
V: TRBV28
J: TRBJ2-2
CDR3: CASSPGTSVNTGELFF
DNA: TGTGCCAGCAGTCCCGGGACTAGCGTGAACACCGGGGAGCTGTTTTTT

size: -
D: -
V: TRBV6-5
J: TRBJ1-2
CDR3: CASSYSWQPAYGYTF
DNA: TGTGCCAGCAGTTACAGCTGGCAGCCTGCTTACGGCTACACCTTC

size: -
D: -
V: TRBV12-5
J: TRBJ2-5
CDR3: CASGSRGYQETQYF
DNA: TGTGCTAGTGGTTCGAGGGGGTACCAAGAGACCCAGTACTTC

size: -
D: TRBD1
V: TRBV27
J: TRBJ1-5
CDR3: CASSHRDSNQPQHF
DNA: TGTGCCAGCAGTCACCGGGACAGTAATCAGCCCCAGCATTTT

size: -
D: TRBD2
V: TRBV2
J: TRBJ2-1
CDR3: CASSELADLYNEQFF
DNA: TGTGCCAGCAGTGAGCTAGCGGATCTTTACAATGAGCAGTTCTTC

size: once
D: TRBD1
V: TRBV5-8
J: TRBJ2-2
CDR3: CASTDRDPGELFF
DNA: TGTGCCAGCACCGACAGGGACCCCGGGGAGCTGTTTTTT

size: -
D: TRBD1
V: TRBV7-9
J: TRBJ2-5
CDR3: CASSLPRDRGAEETQYF
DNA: TGTGCCAGCAGCTTACCCCGGGACAGGGGGGCCGAAGAGACCCAGTACTTC

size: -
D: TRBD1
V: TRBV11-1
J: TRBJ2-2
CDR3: CASSVTGTGIGSGELFF
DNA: TGTGCCAGCAGCGTAACCGGGACAGGGATCGGCTCCGGGGAGCTGTTTTTT

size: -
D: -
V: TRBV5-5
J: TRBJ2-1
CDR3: CASSLREPGSSEQFF
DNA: TGTGCCAGCAGCTTGAGAGAACCCGGGAGTAGTGAGCAGTTCTTC

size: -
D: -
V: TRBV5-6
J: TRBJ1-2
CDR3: CASSLFNYGYTF
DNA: TGTGCCAGCAGCTTGTTTAACTATGGCTACACCTTC

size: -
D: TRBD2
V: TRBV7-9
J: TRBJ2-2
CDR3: CASSSSDGGTSGTGELFF
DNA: TGTGCCAGCAGCTCATCCGACGGGGGGACTAGTGGGACCGGGGAGCTGTTTTTT

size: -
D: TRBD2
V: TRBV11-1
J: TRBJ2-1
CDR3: CASSLGLAHYNEQFF
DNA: TGTGCCAGCAGCTTGGGACTAGCGCATTACAATGAGCAGTTCTTC

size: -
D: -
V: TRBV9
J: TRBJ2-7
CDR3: CASSVATGNYEQYF
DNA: TGTGCCAGCAGCGTAGCTACCGGGAACTACGAGCAGTACTTC

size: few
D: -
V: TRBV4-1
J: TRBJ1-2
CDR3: CASSQVSDYGYTF
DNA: TGCGCCAGCAGCCAAGTTTCAGATTATGGCTACACCTTC

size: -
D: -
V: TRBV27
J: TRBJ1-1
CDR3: CASSWRGRGTEAFF
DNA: TGTGCCAGCAGTTGGCGTGGTCGGGGCACTGAAGCTTTCTTT

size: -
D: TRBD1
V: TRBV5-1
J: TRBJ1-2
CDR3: CASSTYGTGEDGYTF
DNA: TGCGCCAGCAGCACATACGGGACAGGGGAGGATGGCTACACCTTC

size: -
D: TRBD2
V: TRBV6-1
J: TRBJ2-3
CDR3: CASSGGLAGGLGTQYF
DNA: TGTGCCAGCAGTGGGGGACTAGCGGGAGGATTAGGTACGCAGTATTTT

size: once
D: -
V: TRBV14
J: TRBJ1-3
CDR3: CASSRRGQSSGNTIYF
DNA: TGTGCCAGCAGCAGGAGGGGTCAGAGCTCTGGAAACACCATATATTTT

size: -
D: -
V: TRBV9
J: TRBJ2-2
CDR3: CASSVASSGDGLNTGELFF
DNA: TGTGCCAGCAGCGTAGCCTCCTCCGGGGACGGACTCAACACCGGGGAGCTGTTTTTT

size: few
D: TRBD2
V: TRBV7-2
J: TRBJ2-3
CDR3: CASSLKVAGVADTQYF
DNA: TGTGCCAGCAGCTTAAAGGTAGCGGGAGTGGCAGATACGCAGTATTTT

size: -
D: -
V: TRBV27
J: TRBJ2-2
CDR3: CASSLWTDLNTGELFF
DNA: TGTGCCAGCAGTTTATGGACGGACTTGAACACCGGGGAGCTGTTTTTT

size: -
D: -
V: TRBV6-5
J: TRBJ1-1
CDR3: CASAQAVDTEAFF
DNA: TGTGCCAGCGCGCAGGCAGTAGACACTGAAGCTTTCTTT

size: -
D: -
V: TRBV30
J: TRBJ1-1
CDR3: CAWGQLNTEAFF
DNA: TGTGCCTGGGGACAGTTGAACACTGAAGCTTTCTTT

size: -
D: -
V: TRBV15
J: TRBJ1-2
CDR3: CATSRDRVNYGYTF
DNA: TGTGCCACCAGCAGGGATAGAGTTAACTATGGCTACACCTTC

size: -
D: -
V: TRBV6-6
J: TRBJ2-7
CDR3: CASRRQQGNEQYF
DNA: TGTGCCAGCAGACGTCAGCAGGGGAACGAGCAGTACTTC

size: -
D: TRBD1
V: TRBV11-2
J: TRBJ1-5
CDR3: CASSLTGGDSYQPQHF
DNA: TGTGCCAGCAGCTTAACGGGAGGGGACAGTTATCAGCCCCAGCATTTT

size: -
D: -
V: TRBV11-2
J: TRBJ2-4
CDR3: CASSLLQGWHIQYF
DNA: TGTGCCAGCAGCTTACTACAGGGTTGGCACATTCAGTACTTC

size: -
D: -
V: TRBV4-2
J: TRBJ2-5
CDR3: CASSQDFERVGSETQYF
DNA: TGTGCCAGCAGCCAAGATTTTGAGCGGGTTGGTAGCGAGACCCAGTACTTC

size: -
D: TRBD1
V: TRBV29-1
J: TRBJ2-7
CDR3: CSVEGTGESYEQYF
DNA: TGCAGCGTTGAAGGGACAGGGGAGTCCTACGAGCAGTACTTC

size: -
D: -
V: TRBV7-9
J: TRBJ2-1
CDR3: CASSLTEGRSRNEQFF
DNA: TGTGCCAGCAGCTTGACCGAAGGAAGAAGTAGAAATGAGCAGTTCTTC

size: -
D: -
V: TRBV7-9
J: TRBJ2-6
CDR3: CASSGRVPKSGANVLTF
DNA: TGTGCCAGCAGCGGCCGGGTTCCGAAGTCTGGGGCCAACGTCCTGACTTTC

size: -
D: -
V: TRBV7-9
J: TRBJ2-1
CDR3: CASSPLRGSKVGFYNEQFF
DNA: TGTGCCAGCAGCCCCTTGAGGGGGTCGAAGGTGGGGTTTTACAATGAGCAGTTCTTC

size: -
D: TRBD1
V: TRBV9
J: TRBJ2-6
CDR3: CASSAPQGAANVLTF
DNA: TGTGCCAGCAGCGCCCCACAGGGGGCGGCCAACGTCCTGACTTTC

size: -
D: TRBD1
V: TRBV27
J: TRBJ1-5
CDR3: CASSHGTAYSNQPQHF
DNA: TGTGCCAGCAGTCACGGGACAGCTTATAGCAATCAGCCCCAGCATTTT

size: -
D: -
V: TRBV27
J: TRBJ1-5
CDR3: CASSFGAGRPQHF
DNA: TGTGCCAGCAGTTTTGGGGCCGGCAGACCCCAGCATTTT

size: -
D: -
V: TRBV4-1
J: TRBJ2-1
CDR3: CASSQELRSEQFF
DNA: TGCGCCAGCAGCCAAGAATTGCGCTCTGAGCAGTTCTTC

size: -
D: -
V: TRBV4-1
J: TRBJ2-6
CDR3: CASSPPYSGANVLTF
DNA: TGCGCCAGCAGCCCACCATACTCTGGGGCCAACGTCCTGACTTTC

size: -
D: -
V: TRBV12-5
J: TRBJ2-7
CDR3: CASRDGSSYEQYF
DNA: TGTGCTAGCCGGGACGGGAGCTCCTACGAGCAGTACTTC

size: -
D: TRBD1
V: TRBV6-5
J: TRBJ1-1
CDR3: CASATGGGMNTEAFF
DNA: TGTGCCAGCGCGACAGGGGGTGGGATGAACACTGAAGCTTTCTTT